This T cell receptor beta chain came from a study of tissue T cells after allogeneic stem cell transplantation. Study-wide results and caveats: Within patients, tissue anatomy strongly shaped TCR repertoire composition. Some tissue clones might be persisting host cells; their alloreactivity or antigen specificity was not determined.

Data came from immunoSEQ multiplex PCR; TCRdb stores just in-frame clones and leaves some out. The data show about 48,000 clones, around 67% seen once. V was trimmed by 5 bases and J by 0 bases, leaving 4 bases between them. The CDR3 totals 12 residues. Germline loops: CDR1 NSHNY, CDR2 SYGAGN. In the case of this clone: Its antigen is as yet unknown. The gene names given are mouse names. Read data end 1 residue before the CDR3 end; the end is taken from the germline J gene.

The sequenced sample consisted of sorted cells pooled from one or two spleens. The source of this sequence is a pool of C57BL/6 mice in good health. This chain uses TRBV13-1 with TRBJ2-4; no reliable D call. The CDR3 region is CASRSSQNTLYF. The sequenced CDR3 bases are TGTGCCAGCAGGTCTAGTCAAAACACCTTGTAC.